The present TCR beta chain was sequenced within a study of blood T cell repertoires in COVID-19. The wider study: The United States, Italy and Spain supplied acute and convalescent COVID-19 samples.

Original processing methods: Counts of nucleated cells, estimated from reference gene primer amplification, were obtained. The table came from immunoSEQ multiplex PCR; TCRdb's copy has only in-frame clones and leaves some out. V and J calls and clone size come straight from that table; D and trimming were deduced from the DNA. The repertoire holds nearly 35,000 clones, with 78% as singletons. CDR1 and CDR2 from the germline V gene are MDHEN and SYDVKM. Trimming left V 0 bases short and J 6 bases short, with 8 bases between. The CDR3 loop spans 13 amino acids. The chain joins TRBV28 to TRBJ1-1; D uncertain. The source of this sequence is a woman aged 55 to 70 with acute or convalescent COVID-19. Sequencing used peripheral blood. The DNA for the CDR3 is TGTGCCAGCAGTTTATGGAGCGTACCTGAAGCTTTCTTT. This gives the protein CASSLWSVPEAFF.